This T cell receptor (beta chain) was observed in a study of Ad26.COV2.S vaccination and SARS-CoV-2 variants. Study-level points and caveats: Spike-specific responses of CD8+ and CD4+ T cells were reported to display substantial breadth after vaccination.

Noted treatment: roughly 20 received Ad26.COV2.S at low or high dose, single or two shots; roughly five received placebo; per-sample allocation not given. The investigators took samples on day 63 after the first vaccine or placebo injection. Losses at the gene ends were 1 base for V and 2 bases for J; bases not matched to a gene: 6. The CDR3 has 16 amino acids. Per the germline V gene, CDR1 is LGHDT and CDR2 is YNNKEL (reference sequence). Sequenced by immunoSEQ multiplex PCR; TCRdb stores in-frame clones only, minus some. The sample contains about 320,000 clones, about 85% of which appear only once. A note on this clone: Its antigen is not identified.

The TCR sequence derives from a person between 18 and 65 years old who received the Ad26.COV2.S COVID-19 vaccine or a placebo. Sequencing was performed on peripheral blood, taken in a trial of Ad26.COV2.S vaccine versus placebo. This chain joins TRBV3-1 (or the pseudogene TRBV3-2) and TRBJ2-5, with 8 bases lining up with TRBD1. The CDR3 is CASSQVRGQDQETQYF. CDR3 DNA: TGTGCCAGCAGCCAAGTGCGGGGACAGGATCAAGAGACCCAGTACTTC.